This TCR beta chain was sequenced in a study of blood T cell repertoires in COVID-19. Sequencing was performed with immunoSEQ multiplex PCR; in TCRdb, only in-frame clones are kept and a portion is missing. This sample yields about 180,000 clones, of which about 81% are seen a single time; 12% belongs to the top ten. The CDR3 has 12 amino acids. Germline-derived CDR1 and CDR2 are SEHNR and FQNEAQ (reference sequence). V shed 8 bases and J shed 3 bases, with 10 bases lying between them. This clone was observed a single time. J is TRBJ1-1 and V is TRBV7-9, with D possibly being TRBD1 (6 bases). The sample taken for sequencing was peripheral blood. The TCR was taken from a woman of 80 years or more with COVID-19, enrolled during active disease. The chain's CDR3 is CASDKGDTEAFF. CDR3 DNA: TGTGCCAGCGACAAGGGGGACACTGAAGCTTTCTTT. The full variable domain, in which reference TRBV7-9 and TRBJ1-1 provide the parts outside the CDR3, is DTGVSQNPRHKITKRGQNVTFRCDPISEHNRLYWYRQTLGQGPEFLTYFQNEAQLEKSRLLSDRFSAERPKGSFSTLEIQRTEQGDSAMYLCASDKGDTEAFFGQGTRLTVV.